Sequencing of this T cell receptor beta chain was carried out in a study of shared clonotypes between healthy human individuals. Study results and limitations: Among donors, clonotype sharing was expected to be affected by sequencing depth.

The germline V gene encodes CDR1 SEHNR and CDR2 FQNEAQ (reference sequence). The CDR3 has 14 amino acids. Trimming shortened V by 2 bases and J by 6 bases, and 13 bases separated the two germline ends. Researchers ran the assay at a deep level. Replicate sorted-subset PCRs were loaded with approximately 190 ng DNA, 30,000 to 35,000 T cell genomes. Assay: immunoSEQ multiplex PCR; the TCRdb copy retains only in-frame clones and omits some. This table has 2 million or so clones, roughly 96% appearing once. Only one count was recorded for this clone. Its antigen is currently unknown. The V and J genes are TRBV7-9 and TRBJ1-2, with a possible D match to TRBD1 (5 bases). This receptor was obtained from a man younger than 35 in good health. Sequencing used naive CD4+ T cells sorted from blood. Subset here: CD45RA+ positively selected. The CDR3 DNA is TGTGCCAGCAGCTTAAATATCAGGGACCATGGCTACACCTTC. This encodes CASSLNIRDHGYTF.